This T cell receptor (beta chain) was obtained from a study of CD4 T cells in relation to SARS-CoV-2 and coronaviruses. Across the study: Median patient age was approximately 40 years, spanning 21 to 72 years.

Profiling relied on immunoSEQ multiplex PCR, and the TCRdb table lists in-frame clones only, not all of them. Among tens of thousands of clones listed, 77% were seen once. V lost 0 bases to trimming and J lost 7 bases, with 18 bases between them. The CDR3 sequence is 16 residues long. Germline lookup yields CDR1 LGHDT and CDR2 YNNKEL (reference sequence). Sorted naive or memory CD4+ cells met CEF peptides for approximately nine days. About this clone itself: Its antigen is not identified.

V is TRBV3-1 (or the pseudogene TRBV3-2) and J is TRBJ1-2; no clear D gene. What was sequenced was memory CD4+ T cells from PBMCs, cultured in vitro. The sequence came from an adult with COVID-19. Here the CDR3 DNA reads TGTGCCAGCAGCCAAGAGCTGGACGGAAGTTTCCGTGGCTACACCTTC. Residues: CASSQELDGSFRGYTF.